This T cell receptor beta chain emerged from a study of blood T cell repertoires in COVID-19. Assay: immunoSEQ multiplex PCR; the TCRdb copy retains only in-frame clones and omits some. The sample includes fewer than 80,000 clones, roughly 75% of them seen just once. In germline, CDR1 is SQVTM, CDR2 ANQGSEA. This CDR3 has 14 amino acids. Deletions cut 7 bases from V and 0 bases from J, with 13 bases between. The sample comprised peripheral blood. This TCR was sampled from a man between 60 and 75 years old with COVID-19, enrolled during active disease. The chain is built from TRBV29-1 and TRBJ2-1; D may be TRBD2 (6 bases). CDR3 DNA: TGCAGCGGGAGGGTCAAAAGCTCCTACAATGAGCAGTTCTTC. Translating gives CSGRVKSSYNEQFF.